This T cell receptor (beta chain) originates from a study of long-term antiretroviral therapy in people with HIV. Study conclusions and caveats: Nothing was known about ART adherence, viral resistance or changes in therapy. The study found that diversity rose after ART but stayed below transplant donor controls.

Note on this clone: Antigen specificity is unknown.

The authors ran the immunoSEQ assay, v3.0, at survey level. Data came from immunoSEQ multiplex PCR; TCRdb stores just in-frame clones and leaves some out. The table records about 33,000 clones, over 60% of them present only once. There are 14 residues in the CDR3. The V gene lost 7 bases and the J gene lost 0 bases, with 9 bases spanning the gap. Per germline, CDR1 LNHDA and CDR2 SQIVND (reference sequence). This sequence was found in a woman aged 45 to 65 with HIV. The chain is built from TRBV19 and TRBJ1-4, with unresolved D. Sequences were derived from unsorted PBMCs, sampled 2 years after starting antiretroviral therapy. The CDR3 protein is CASTKVATNEKLFF. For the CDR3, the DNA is TGTGCCAGTACAAAGGTCGCAACTAATGAAAAACTGTTTTTT.